The rows below give T cell receptor beta chains drawn from one sample of a study of blood T cell repertoires in COVID-19. Repertoires were generated with immunoSEQ multiplex PCR, while TCRdb's copy carries only in-frame clones and drops some. The table records more than 400,000 clones, approximately 83% of them present only once. Sequenced material: peripheral blood. The receptors originated from a human donor in a cohort sampled during active COVID-19. The CDR3 runs from the conserved cysteine through the conserved F or W. Fields, in order: clone size, D gene, V gene, J gene, CDR3 protein, CDR3 DNA. The D gene is left open where the match is weak. Size values are once, few and many counts, or a class for expanded clones, and some rows have none.

abundance: .
d_gene: .
v_gene: TRBV28
j_gene: TRBJ1-2
CDR3aa: CASSFLQAYGYTF
CDR3nt: TGTGCCAGCAGTTTTCTACAGGCCTATGGCTACACCTTC

abundance: .
d_gene: .
v_gene: TRBV11-3
j_gene: TRBJ2-3
CDR3aa: CASSGGMATDTQYF
CDR3nt: TGTGCCAGCAGCGGAGGGATGGCCACAGATACGCAGTATTTT

abundance: few
d_gene: TRBD1
v_gene: TRBV5-4
j_gene: TRBJ2-7
CDR3aa: CASSTGQGYEQYF
CDR3nt: TGTGCCAGCAGCACGGGACAGGGCTACGAGCAGTACTTC

abundance: .
d_gene: .
v_gene: TRBV19
j_gene: TRBJ2-1
CDR3aa: CASTPEFSYNEQFF
CDR3nt: TGTGCCAGTACCCCCGAGTTTTCATACAATGAGCAGTTCTTC

abundance: .
d_gene: TRBD2
v_gene: TRBV9
j_gene: TRBJ2-2
CDR3aa: CASSAGLAVTTGELFF
CDR3nt: TGTGCCAGCAGCGCGGGACTAGCGGTTACCACCGGGGAGCTGTTTTTT

abundance: .
d_gene: .
v_gene: TRBV29-1
j_gene: TRBJ1-4
CDR3aa: CSVEGGGELFF
CDR3nt: TGCAGCGTTGAAGGGGGGGGAGAACTGTTTTTT

abundance: .
d_gene: .
v_gene: TRBV9
j_gene: TRBJ1-3
CDR3aa: CASSSTQGSPGNTIYF
CDR3nt: TGTGCCAGCAGCTCCACCCAGGGGAGCCCTGGAAACACCATATATTTT

abundance: .
d_gene: TRBD1
v_gene: TRBV19
j_gene: TRBJ1-2
CDR3aa: CASWRGRDGYGYTF
CDR3nt: TGTGCCAGTTGGAGGGGGCGCGATGGCTATGGCTACACCTTC

abundance: once
d_gene: .
v_gene: TRBV7-3
j_gene: TRBJ2-2
CDR3aa: CASSRDTGSNTGELFF
CDR3nt: TGTGCCAGCAGCAGAGATACAGGAAGTAACACCGGGGAGCTGTTTTTT

abundance: .
d_gene: .
v_gene: TRBV27
j_gene: TRBJ1-2
CDR3aa: CASSLRNPNSGAGYTF
CDR3nt: TGTGCCAGCAGTTTAAGGAACCCAAATAGCGGAGCTGGCTACACCTTC

abundance: .
d_gene: .
v_gene: TRBV3-1/TRBV3-2
j_gene: TRBJ2-7
CDR3aa: CASSRQTTSYEQYF
CDR3nt: TGTGCCAGCAGCCGACAGACAACTTCCTACGAGCAGTACTTC

abundance: .
d_gene: .
v_gene: TRBV5-6
j_gene: TRBJ1-2
CDR3aa: CASSLGGQYGYTF
CDR3nt: TGTGCCAGCAGCTTGGGGGGGCAGTATGGCTACACCTTC

abundance: .
d_gene: .
v_gene: TRBV7-2
j_gene: TRBJ1-1
CDR3aa: CASSLGPRANTEAFF
CDR3nt: TGTGCCAGCAGCTTAGGGCCCAGGGCGAACACTGAAGCTTTCTTT

abundance: once
d_gene: TRBD2
v_gene: TRBV3-1/TRBV3-2
j_gene: TRBJ2-7
CDR3aa: CASSQLPSGTYEQYF
CDR3nt: TGTGCCAGCAGCCAACTACCTAGCGGGACCTACGAGCAGTACTTC

abundance: .
d_gene: TRBD1
v_gene: TRBV7-3
j_gene: TRBJ1-1
CDR3aa: CASSNRPGQGLAEAFF
CDR3nt: TGTGCCAGCAGCAACCGCCCGGGACAGGGATTAGCTGAAGCTTTCTTT

abundance: .
d_gene: TRBD1
v_gene: TRBV10-3
j_gene: TRBJ1-2
CDR3aa: CAISGQGAYGYTF
CDR3nt: TGTGCCATCAGCGGACAGGGGGCCTATGGCTACACCTTC

abundance: few
d_gene: .
v_gene: TRBV5-4
j_gene: TRBJ2-6
CDR3aa: CASSPVTASGANVLTF
CDR3nt: TGTGCCAGCAGCCCGGTCACTGCCTCTGGGGCCAACGTCCTGACTTTC

abundance: .
d_gene: .
v_gene: TRBV6-5
j_gene: TRBJ1-1
CDR3aa: CASSYSGAVNTEAFF
CDR3nt: TGTGCCAGCAGTTACTCAGGGGCGGTTAACACTGAAGCTTTCTTT

abundance: .
d_gene: TRBD2
v_gene: TRBV11-2
j_gene: TRBJ2-1
CDR3aa: CASSSAGYEQFF
CDR3nt: TGTGCCAGCAGCTCAGCGGGGTATGAGCAGTTCTTC

abundance: .
d_gene: TRBD1
v_gene: TRBV3-1/TRBV3-2
j_gene: TRBJ1-2
CDR3aa: CASSQGGTDAYGYTF
CDR3nt: TGTGCCAGCAGCCAAGGAGGGACAGATGCTTATGGCTACACCTTC

abundance: .
d_gene: .
v_gene: TRBV19
j_gene: TRBJ1-2
CDR3aa: CASIQNYGYTF
CDR3nt: TGTGCCAGTATCCAGAACTATGGCTACACCTTC

abundance: .
d_gene: .
v_gene: TRBV29-1
j_gene: TRBJ1-1
CDR3aa: CSVPRGETEAFF
CDR3nt: TGCAGCGTTCCCCGGGGGGAGACTGAAGCTTTCTTT

abundance: .
d_gene: .
v_gene: TRBV10-3
j_gene: TRBJ1-3
CDR3aa: CAINPGDGNTIYF
CDR3nt: TGTGCCATCAATCCAGGCGACGGAAACACCATATATTTT

abundance: .
d_gene: TRBD2
v_gene: TRBV5-6
j_gene: TRBJ2-1
CDR3aa: CASSYPGLAGVGEQFF
CDR3nt: TGTGCCAGCAGCTATCCGGGACTAGCGGGAGTAGGTGAGCAGTTCTTC

abundance: .
d_gene: TRBD1
v_gene: TRBV6-5
j_gene: TRBJ1-6
CDR3aa: CASSPSDRASSPLHF
CDR3nt: TGTGCCAGCAGTCCCTCGGACAGGGCATCTTCACCCCTCCACTTT

abundance: few
d_gene: .
v_gene: TRBV12-3/TRBV12-4
j_gene: TRBJ1-5
CDR3aa: CASTQTLNQPQHF
CDR3nt: TGTGCCAGCACCCAGACTCTCAATCAGCCCCAGCATTTT

abundance: .
d_gene: .
v_gene: TRBV30
j_gene: TRBJ1-1
CDR3aa: CAWSVYPERNTEAFF
CDR3nt: TGTGCCTGGAGTGTATATCCCGAGCGGAACACTGAAGCTTTCTTT

abundance: .
d_gene: TRBD1
v_gene: TRBV6-5
j_gene: TRBJ2-7
CDR3aa: CATLTRDRAPYEQYF
CDR3nt: TGTGCCACCCTAACCCGGGACAGGGCCCCCTACGAGCAGTACTTC

abundance: .
d_gene: .
v_gene: TRBV5-1
j_gene: TRBJ1-2
CDR3aa: CASSLGRGVNYGYTF
CDR3nt: TGCGCCAGCAGCTTGGGCCGGGGAGTTAACTATGGCTACACCTTC

abundance: .
d_gene: TRBD2
v_gene: TRBV14
j_gene: TRBJ2-5
CDR3aa: CASSQSGGVETQYF
CDR3nt: TGTGCCAGCAGCCAATCGGGAGGGGTGGAGACCCAGTACTTC

abundance: .
d_gene: TRBD2
v_gene: TRBV18
j_gene: TRBJ2-1
CDR3aa: CASSPGTSGYNEQFF
CDR3nt: TGTGCCAGCTCACCCGGAACTAGCGGGTACAATGAGCAGTTCTTC

abundance: .
d_gene: .
v_gene: TRBV12-3/TRBV12-4
j_gene: TRBJ2-2
CDR3aa: CASSWANTGELFF
CDR3nt: TGTGCCAGCAGTTGGGCTAACACCGGGGAGCTGTTTTTT

abundance: .
d_gene: .
v_gene: TRBV21-1
j_gene: TRBJ1-1
CDR3aa: CASSLRRGNTEAFF
CDR3nt: TGTGCCAGCAGCCTTAGGAGGGGGAACACTGAAGCTTTCTTT

abundance: .
d_gene: TRBD2
v_gene: TRBV19
j_gene: TRBJ2-4
CDR3aa: CASSMLIAGEFIQYF
CDR3nt: TGTGCCAGTAGTATGTTGATAGCGGGAGAGTTCATTCAGTACTTC

abundance: .
d_gene: TRBD1
v_gene: TRBV27
j_gene: TRBJ1-6
CDR3aa: CASSPLGQYNSPLHF
CDR3nt: TGTGCCAGCAGTCCCCTGGGACAGTATAATTCACCCCTCCACTTT

abundance: .
d_gene: TRBD2
v_gene: TRBV5-1
j_gene: TRBJ2-5
CDR3aa: CASSLGTSGRQTQYF
CDR3nt: TGCGCCAGCAGCTTGGGGACTAGCGGGAGACAGACCCAGTACTTC

abundance: .
d_gene: TRBD1
v_gene: TRBV4-3
j_gene: TRBJ1-1
CDR3aa: CASSQAMTGRRGVAFF
CDR3nt: TGCGCCAGCAGCCAAGCAATGACAGGGAGAAGGGGGGTGGCTTTCTTT

abundance: .
d_gene: .
v_gene: TRBV18
j_gene: TRBJ1-2
CDR3aa: CASSPDKNYGYTF
CDR3nt: TGTGCCAGCTCGCCCGACAAGAACTATGGCTACACCTTC

abundance: .
d_gene: .
v_gene: TRBV7-9
j_gene: TRBJ1-1
CDR3aa: CASSFTNTEAFF
CDR3nt: TGTGCCAGCAGCTTTACAAACACTGAAGCTTTCTTT

abundance: .
d_gene: TRBD1
v_gene: TRBV19
j_gene: TRBJ1-1
CDR3aa: CASNWQGDTEAFF
CDR3nt: TGTGCCAGTAATTGGCAGGGGGATACTGAAGCTTTCTTT

abundance: few
d_gene: .
v_gene: TRBV2
j_gene: TRBJ1-2
CDR3aa: CASKRQVGYTF
CDR3nt: TGTGCCAGTAAAAGACAGGTCGGCTACACCTTC

abundance: .
d_gene: TRBD1
v_gene: TRBV28
j_gene: TRBJ1-4
CDR3aa: CATASTDRWWFF
CDR3nt: TGTGCCACCGCAAGTACGGACAGGTGGTGGTTTTTT

abundance: .
d_gene: TRBD2
v_gene: TRBV7-9
j_gene: TRBJ2-3
CDR3aa: CAYDVRTSGGITDTQYF
CDR3nt: TGTGCCTACGACGTCCGGACTAGCGGGGGAATCACAGATACGCAGTATTTT

abundance: .
d_gene: .
v_gene: TRBV7-2
j_gene: TRBJ2-2
CDR3aa: CASSLYGANTGELFF
CDR3nt: TGTGCCAGCAGCTTATACGGGGCGAACACCGGGGAGCTGTTTTTT

abundance: .
d_gene: TRBD2
v_gene: TRBV28
j_gene: TRBJ2-7
CDR3aa: CASSSLAGPYEQYF
CDR3nt: TGTGCCAGCAGTTCTTTAGCGGGCCCCTACGAGCAGTACTTC

abundance: .
d_gene: .
v_gene: TRBV4-1
j_gene: TRBJ2-1
CDR3aa: CASSQDSGGHNEQFF
CDR3nt: TGCGCCAGCAGCCAAGATTCCGGGGGGCACAATGAGCAGTTCTTC

abundance: .
d_gene: TRBD2
v_gene: TRBV5-1
j_gene: TRBJ2-3
CDR3aa: CASSAIGGTSASTQYF
CDR3nt: TGCGCCAGCAGCGCGATAGGCGGGACTAGTGCGAGTACGCAGTATTTT

abundance: .
d_gene: .
v_gene: TRBV5-5
j_gene: TRBJ1-2
CDR3aa: CASSLGAGINYGYTF
CDR3nt: TGTGCCAGCAGCTTGGGGGCAGGAATTAACTATGGCTACACCTTC

abundance: .
d_gene: TRBD1
v_gene: TRBV4-1
j_gene: TRBJ1-2
CDR3aa: CASRGTGKSYGYTF
CDR3nt: TGCGCCAGCAGAGGGACAGGGAAGTCATATGGCTACACCTTC

abundance: .
d_gene: .
v_gene: TRBV5-1
j_gene: TRBJ2-7
CDR3aa: CASSFASSYEQYF
CDR3nt: TGCGCCAGCAGCTTCGCTAGCTCCTACGAGCAGTACTTC

abundance: .
d_gene: TRBD2
v_gene: TRBV3-1/TRBV3-2
j_gene: TRBJ2-6
CDR3aa: CASSQDFRTSSGANVLTF
CDR3nt: TGTGCCAGCAGCCAAGATTTCAGGACTAGCTCTGGGGCCAACGTCCTGACTTTC

abundance: .
d_gene: TRBD1
v_gene: TRBV7-2
j_gene: TRBJ1-4
CDR3aa: CASSPQGAGEKLFF
CDR3nt: TGTGCCAGCAGCCCACAGGGGGCGGGAGAAAAACTGTTTTTT

abundance: .
d_gene: .
v_gene: TRBV4-1
j_gene: TRBJ1-2
CDR3aa: CASSQPPTRGNYGYTF
CDR3nt: TGCGCCAGCAGCCAACCCCCAACCCGGGGTAACTATGGCTACACCTTC

abundance: .
d_gene: TRBD1
v_gene: TRBV5-1
j_gene: TRBJ2-7
CDR3aa: CASSLDRDSSYEQYF
CDR3nt: TGCGCCAGCAGCTTGGATCGGGACAGCTCCTACGAGCAGTACTTC

abundance: .
d_gene: TRBD2
v_gene: TRBV11-2
j_gene: TRBJ2-7
CDR3aa: CASSFERLALNYEQYF
CDR3nt: TGTGCCAGCAGCTTTGAACGACTAGCGCTAAACTACGAGCAGTACTTC

abundance: many
d_gene: .
v_gene: TRBV29-1
j_gene: TRBJ1-1
CDR3aa: CSVEAGRTEAFF
CDR3nt: TGCAGCGTTGAGGCAGGGAGGACTGAAGCTTTCTTT

abundance: .
d_gene: TRBD2
v_gene: TRBV3-1/TRBV3-2
j_gene: TRBJ2-3
CDR3aa: CASSQAGTRTTDTQYF
CDR3nt: TGTGCCAGCAGCCAGGCCGGGACTAGGACTACAGATACGCAGTATTTT

abundance: .
d_gene: TRBD1
v_gene: TRBV29-1
j_gene: TRBJ2-1
CDR3aa: CSVEDRANEQFF
CDR3nt: TGCAGCGTGGAAGACAGGGCGAATGAGCAGTTCTTC

abundance: .
d_gene: .
v_gene: TRBV5-1
j_gene: TRBJ2-1
CDR3aa: CASSLPSSYNEQFF
CDR3nt: TGCGCCAGCAGCTTACCCAGCTCCTACAATGAGCAGTTCTTC

abundance: .
d_gene: TRBD2
v_gene: TRBV19
j_gene: TRBJ2-3
CDR3aa: CASSRTSGSTDTQYF
CDR3nt: TGTGCCAGTAGTAGGACTAGCGGGAGCACAGATACGCAGTATTTT